Sequencing of this TCR beta chain was carried out in a study of early T cells in non-severe SARS-CoV-2 infection. Background on the study: Sequencing input comprised bulk RNA from unsorted whole blood; chain pairing was not available.

This clonotype occurred a few times. Its antigen is unidentified. Study-level findings and limits: The VDJdb matching leaned toward anti-spike CD8 responses and overlooked private and CD4 specificities.

Individual cDNA molecules were tagged with unique molecular identifiers. Each CDR3 protein gets one entry after TCRdb re-called the 5' RACE reads with MiXCR. The sample includes around 58,000 distinct CDR3 sequences, more than 4% of them seen just once. The specimen was whole blood. This receptor was obtained from an adult who was a healthcare worker with PCR-confirmed SARS-CoV-2 infection or an uninfected control (not recorded which).

In DNA, the CDR3 is TGTGCCAGCAGTCTAAGAGCGGGGGGGGCGAGGACAGATACGCAGTATTTT. Protein: CASSLRAGGARTDTQYF. The chain uses TRBV3-1 and TRBJ2-3, with 10 nucleotides matching TRBD2. From germline, CDR1 is LGHDT and CDR2 YNNKEL (reference sequence). The V segment lost 6 bases and the J segment 3 bases; nucleotides outside the gene matches: 12. The CDR3 runs 17 residues.